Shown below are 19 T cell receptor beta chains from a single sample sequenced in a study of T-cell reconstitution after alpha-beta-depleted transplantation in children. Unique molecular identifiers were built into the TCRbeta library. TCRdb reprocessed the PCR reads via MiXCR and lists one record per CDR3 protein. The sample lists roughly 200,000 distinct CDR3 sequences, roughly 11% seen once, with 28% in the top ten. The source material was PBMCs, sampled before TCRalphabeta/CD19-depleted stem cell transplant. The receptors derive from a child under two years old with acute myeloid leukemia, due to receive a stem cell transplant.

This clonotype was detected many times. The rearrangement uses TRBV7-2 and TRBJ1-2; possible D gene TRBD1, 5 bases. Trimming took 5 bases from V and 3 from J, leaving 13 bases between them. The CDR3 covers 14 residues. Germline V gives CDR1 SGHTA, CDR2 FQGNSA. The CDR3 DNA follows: TGTGCCAGCAGCCGGGACTTCTCTCACTATGGCTACACCTTC. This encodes CASSRDFSHYGYTF.

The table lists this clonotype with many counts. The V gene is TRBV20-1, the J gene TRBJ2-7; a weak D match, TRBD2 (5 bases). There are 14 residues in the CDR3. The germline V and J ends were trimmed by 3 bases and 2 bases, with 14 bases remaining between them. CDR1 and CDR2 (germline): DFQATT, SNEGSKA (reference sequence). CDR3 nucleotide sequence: TGCAGTGCTAGGGAGGAGTGGGGTCCCTACGAGCAGTACTTC. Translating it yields CSAREEWGPYEQYF.

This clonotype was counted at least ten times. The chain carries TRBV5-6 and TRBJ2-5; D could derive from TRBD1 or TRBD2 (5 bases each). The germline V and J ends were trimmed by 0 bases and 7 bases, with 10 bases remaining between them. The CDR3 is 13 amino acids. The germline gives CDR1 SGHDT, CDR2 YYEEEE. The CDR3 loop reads CASSLELRGTQYF. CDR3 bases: TGTGCCAGCAGCTTGGAACTGAGGGGGACCCAGTACTTC.

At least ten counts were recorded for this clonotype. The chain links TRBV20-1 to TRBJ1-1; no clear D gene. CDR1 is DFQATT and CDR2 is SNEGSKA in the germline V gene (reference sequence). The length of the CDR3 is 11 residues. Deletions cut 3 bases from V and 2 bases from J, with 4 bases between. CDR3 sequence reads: CSARKNTEAFF. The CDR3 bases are TGCAGTGCTAGGAAAAACACTGAAGCTTTCTTT.

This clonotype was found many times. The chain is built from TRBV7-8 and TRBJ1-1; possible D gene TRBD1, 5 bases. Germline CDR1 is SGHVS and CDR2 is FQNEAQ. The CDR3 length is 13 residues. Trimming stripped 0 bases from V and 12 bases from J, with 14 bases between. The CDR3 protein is CASSLAPGRITFF. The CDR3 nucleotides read TGTGCCAGCAGCTTAGCCCCAGGGCGGATTACTTTCTTT.

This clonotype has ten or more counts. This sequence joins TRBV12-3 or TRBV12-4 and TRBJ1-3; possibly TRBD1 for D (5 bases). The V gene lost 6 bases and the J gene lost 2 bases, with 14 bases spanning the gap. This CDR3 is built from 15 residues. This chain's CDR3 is CASSPPLGAGNTIYF. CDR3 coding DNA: TGTGCCAGCAGCCCCCCCCTGGGGGCTGGAAACACCATATATTTT.

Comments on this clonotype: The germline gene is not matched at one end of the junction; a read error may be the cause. CDR3 amino acids: CASSLLAGGPQYEQSF. In nucleotides, the CDR3 is TGTGCCAGCAGTCTACTAGCGGGGGGGCCGCAGTATGAGCAGTCCTTC. The chain is built from TRBV7-3 and TRBJ2-1; 13 nucleotides match TRBD2. Germline CDR1 SGHTA, CDR2 FQGTGA. The CDR3 is 16 residues long.

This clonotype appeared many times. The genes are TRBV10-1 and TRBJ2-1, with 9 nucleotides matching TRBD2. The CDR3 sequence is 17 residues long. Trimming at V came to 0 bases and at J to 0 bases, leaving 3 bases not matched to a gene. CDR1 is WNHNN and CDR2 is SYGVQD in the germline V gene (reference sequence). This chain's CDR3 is CASSESVRGGSYNEQFF. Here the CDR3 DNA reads TGCGCCAGCAGTGAGTCGGTGCGGGGGGGCTCCTACAATGAGCAGTTCTTC.

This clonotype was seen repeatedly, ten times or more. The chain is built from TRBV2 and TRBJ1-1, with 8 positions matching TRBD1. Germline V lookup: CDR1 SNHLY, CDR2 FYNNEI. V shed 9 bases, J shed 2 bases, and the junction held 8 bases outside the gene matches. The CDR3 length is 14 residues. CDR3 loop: CASQKDRANTEAFF. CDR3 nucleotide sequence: TGTGCCAGTCAGAAGGACAGGGCTAACACTGAAGCTTTCTTT.

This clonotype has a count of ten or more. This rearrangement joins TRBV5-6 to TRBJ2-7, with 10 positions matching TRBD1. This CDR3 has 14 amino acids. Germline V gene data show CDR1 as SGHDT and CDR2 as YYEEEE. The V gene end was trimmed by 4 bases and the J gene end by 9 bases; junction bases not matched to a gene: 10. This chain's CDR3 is CASSVGTGVFAQYF. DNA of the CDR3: TGTGCCAGCAGCGTTGGGACAGGGGTGTTTGCGCAGTACTTC.

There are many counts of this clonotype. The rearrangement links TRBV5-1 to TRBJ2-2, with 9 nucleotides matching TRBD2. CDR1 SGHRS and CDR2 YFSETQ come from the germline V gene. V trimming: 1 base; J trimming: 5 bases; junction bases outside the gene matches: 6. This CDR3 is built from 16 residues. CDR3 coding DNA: TGCGCCAGCAGCTTGATAGCGGGAGACCGAACCGGGGAGCTGTTTTTT. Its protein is CASSLIAGDRTGELFF.

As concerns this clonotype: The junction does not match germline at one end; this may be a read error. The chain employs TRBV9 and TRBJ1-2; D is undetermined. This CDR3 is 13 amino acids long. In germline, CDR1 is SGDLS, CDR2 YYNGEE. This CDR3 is CASSVESDYGDTF. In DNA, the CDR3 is TGTGCCAGCAGCGTAGAGTCGGACTATGGCGACACCTTC. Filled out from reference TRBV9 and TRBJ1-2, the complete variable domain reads DSGVTQTPKHLITATGQRVTLRCSPRSGDLSVYWYQQSLDQGLQFLIQYYNGEERAKGNILERFSAQQFPDLHSELNLSSLELGDSALYFCASSVESDYGDTFGSGTRLTVV.

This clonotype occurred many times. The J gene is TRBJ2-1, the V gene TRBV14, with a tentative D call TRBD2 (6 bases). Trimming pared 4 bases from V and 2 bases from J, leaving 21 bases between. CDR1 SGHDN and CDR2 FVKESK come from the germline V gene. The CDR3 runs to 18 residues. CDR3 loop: CASSPIYSGGGAYNEQFF. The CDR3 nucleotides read TGTGCCAGCAGCCCGATATACTCCGGGGGAGGAGCCTACAATGAGCAGTTCTTC. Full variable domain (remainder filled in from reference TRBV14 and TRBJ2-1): EAGVTQFPSHSVIEKGQTVTLRCDPISGHDNLYWYRRVMGKEIKFLLHFVKESKQDESGMPNNRFLAERTGGTYSTLKVQPAELEDSGVYFCASSPIYSGGGAYNEQFFGPGTRLTVL.

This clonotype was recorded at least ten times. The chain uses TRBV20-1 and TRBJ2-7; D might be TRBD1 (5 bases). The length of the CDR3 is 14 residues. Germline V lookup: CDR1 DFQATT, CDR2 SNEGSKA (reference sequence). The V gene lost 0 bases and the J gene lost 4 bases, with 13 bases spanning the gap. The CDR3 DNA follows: TGCAGTGCTAGAGATCAGGGCAGGTGGTACGAGCAGTACTTC. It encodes CSARDQGRWYEQYF.

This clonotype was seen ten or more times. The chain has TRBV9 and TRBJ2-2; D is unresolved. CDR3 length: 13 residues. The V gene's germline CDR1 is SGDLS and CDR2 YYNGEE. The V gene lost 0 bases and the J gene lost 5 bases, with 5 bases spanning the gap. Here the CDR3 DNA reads TGTGCCAGCAGCGTAGAACGGACCGGGGAGCTGTTTTTT. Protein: CASSVERTGELFF.

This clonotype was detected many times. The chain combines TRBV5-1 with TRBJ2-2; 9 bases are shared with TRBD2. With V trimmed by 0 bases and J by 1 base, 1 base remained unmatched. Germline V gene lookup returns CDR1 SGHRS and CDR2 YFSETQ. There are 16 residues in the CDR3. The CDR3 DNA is TGCGCCAGCAGCTTGGTGACTAGCGGGAACACCGGGGAGCTGTTTTTT. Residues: CASSLVTSGNTGELFF.

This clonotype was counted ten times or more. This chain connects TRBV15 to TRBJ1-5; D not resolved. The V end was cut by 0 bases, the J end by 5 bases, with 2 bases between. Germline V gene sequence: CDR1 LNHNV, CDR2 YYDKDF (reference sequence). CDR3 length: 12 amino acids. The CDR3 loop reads CATSRDHQPQHF. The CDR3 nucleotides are TGTGCCACCAGCAGAGATCATCAGCCCCAGCATTTT.

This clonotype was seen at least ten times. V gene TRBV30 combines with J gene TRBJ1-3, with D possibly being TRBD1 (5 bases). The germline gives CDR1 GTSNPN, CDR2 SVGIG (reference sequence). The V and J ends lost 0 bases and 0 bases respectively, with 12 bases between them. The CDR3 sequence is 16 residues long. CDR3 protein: CAWSVLGANSGNTIYF. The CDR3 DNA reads TGTGCCTGGAGTGTACTAGGGGCCAACTCTGGAAACACCATATATTTT.

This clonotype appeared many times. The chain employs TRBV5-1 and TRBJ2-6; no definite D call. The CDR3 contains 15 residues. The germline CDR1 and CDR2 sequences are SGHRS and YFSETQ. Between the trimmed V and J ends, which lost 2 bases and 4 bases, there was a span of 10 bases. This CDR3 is CASSFDMRGANVLTF. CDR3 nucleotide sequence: TGCGCCAGCAGCTTTGACATGAGAGGGGCCAACGTCCTGACTTTC.